Listed below are T cell receptor beta chains from one sample, sequenced in a study of blood T cell repertoires in COVID-19. TCRdb's table, derived via immunoSEQ multiplex PCR, lists solely in-frame clones and lacks some. Among 150,000 to 200,000 clones listed, roughly 87% were seen once. The material sequenced was PBMCs or T cells enriched from blood (not recorded which). All receptors come from a human donor with acute COVID-19. The donor label of this sample is uncertain. The CDR3 runs from the conserved cysteine through the conserved F or W. The order of the fields is CDR3 protein, CDR3 DNA, D gene, clone size, V gene, J gene. The D gene is left open where the match is weak. A clone size is listed for some rows: how often the clone was seen (once, few, many), or a class if it is expanded.

CASSPRQGATDTQYF	TGTGCCAGCAGCCCAAGACAGGGGGCCACAGATACGCAGTATTTT	TRBD1	.	TRBV5-4	TRBJ2-3
CASREGEAFF	TGTGCCAGCAGAGAGGGTGAAGCTTTCTTT	.	.	TRBV6-5	TRBJ1-1
CASSQPTSSYNSPLHF	TGCGCCAGCAGCCAACCTACGAGCTCCTATAATTCACCCCTCCACTTT	.	.	TRBV4-1	TRBJ1-6
CASSFIQAGPEAFF	TGTGCCAGCAGCTTTATACAGGCCGGTCCTGAAGCTTTCTTT	.	.	TRBV7-9	TRBJ1-1
CASAGVGNTEAFF	TGTGCCAGTGCAGGGGTAGGGAACACTGAAGCTTTCTTT	.	.	TRBV2	TRBJ1-1
CASSQDLSTVYEQYF	TGCGCCAGCAGCCAAGATCTTTCGACTGTCTACGAGCAGTACTTC	.	once	TRBV4-1	TRBJ2-7
CASTSPPPQTQETQYF	TGTGCCAGCACAAGCCCGCCCCCACAGACCCAAGAGACCCAGTACTTC	.	.	TRBV2	TRBJ2-5
CAISDRGRYEQYF	TGTGCCATCAGTGACAGGGGACGCTACGAGCAGTACTTC	.	.	TRBV10-3	TRBJ2-7
CASSLVGGQDTQYF	TGTGCCAGCAGCTTAGTCGGGGGGCAAGATACGCAGTATTTT	.	.	TRBV7-3	TRBJ2-3
CASRLLAGRHEQFF	TGTGCCAGCAGATTACTAGCGGGTAGGCATGAGCAGTTCTTC	TRBD2	.	TRBV2	TRBJ2-1
CASSLTRFSGNTIYF	TGTGCCAGCAGTTTAACCCGGTTCTCTGGAAACACCATATATTTT	.	.	TRBV28	TRBJ1-3
CASSQDTTGLSEKLFF	TGCGCCAGCAGCCAAGATACCACAGGGCTAAGTGAAAAACTGTTTTTT	.	.	TRBV4-3	TRBJ1-4
CASSVGGVGSPLHF	TGTGCCAGCAGTGTGGGAGGGGTTGGTTCACCCCTCCACTTT	.	once	TRBV27	TRBJ1-6
CASSVVGEADTQYF	TGTGCCAGCAGCGTAGTCGGGGAAGCCGATACGCAGTATTTT	.	.	TRBV9	TRBJ2-3
CAIGPTGGHYEQYF	TGTGCCATCGGCCCGACAGGGGGTCATTACGAGCAGTACTTC	TRBD1	.	TRBV10-3	TRBJ2-7
CASSPLTSGGAGTQYF	TGTGCCAGCAGCCCCCTGACTAGCGGGGGGGCCGGGACCCAGTACTTC	TRBD2	.	TRBV7-8	TRBJ2-5
CASSPGTPGDTIYF	TGCGCCAGCAGCCCTGGGACACCCGGAGACACCATATATTTT	.	.	TRBV5-1	TRBJ1-3
CASRAPLTGRGVGELFF	TGTGCCAGCAGGGCCCCGCTGACAGGGCGAGGCGTGGGGGAGCTGTTTTTT	TRBD1	once	TRBV3-1/TRBV3-2	TRBJ2-2
CASSPGQGSNQPQHF	TGCGCCAGCAGCCCGGGACAGGGGAGCAATCAGCCCCAGCATTTT	TRBD1	.	TRBV5-1	TRBJ1-5
CASSSLQGYGYTF	TGTGCCAGCTCATCCTTACAGGGTTATGGCTACACCTTC	.	.	TRBV18	TRBJ1-2
CASSQVERTGVPEQYF	TGCGCCAGCAGCCAAGTAGAAAGGACAGGGGTCCCCGAGCAGTACTTC	TRBD1	.	TRBV4-1	TRBJ2-7
CAIVSGNNYGYTF	TGTGCCATCGTATCAGGGAATAACTATGGCTACACCTTC	.	.	TRBV6-5	TRBJ1-2
CASSLGDRGEQYF	TGTGCCAGCAGTTTAGGGGACAGAGGGGAGCAGTACTTC	TRBD1	.	TRBV27	TRBJ2-7
CASSLTADSSGNTIYF	TGTGCCAGCAGTTTAACCGCGGACAGCTCTGGAAACACCATATATTTT	.	.	TRBV27	TRBJ1-3
CASSSSGGYNEQFF	TGTGCCAGCAGCTCTAGCGGGGGGTACAATGAGCAGTTCTTC	TRBD2	once	TRBV7-3	TRBJ2-1
CAYLQGNGYTF	TGTGCCTACTTACAGGGAAACGGCTACACCTTC	.	.	TRBV30	TRBJ1-2
CASSLGQGEQPQHF	TGTGCCAGTAGTCTGGGACAGGGAGAACAGCCCCAGCATTTT	TRBD1	.	TRBV19	TRBJ1-5
CALPGTGAYEQYF	TGCGCCCTCCCCGGGACAGGGGCCTACGAGCAGTACTTC	TRBD1	once	TRBV10-1	TRBJ2-7
CASSLGLTRGMAYEQYF	TGCGCCAGCAGCTTGGGCCTTACCAGGGGAATGGCCTACGAGCAGTACTTC	.	.	TRBV5-1	TRBJ2-7
CASSPSGTGVGYGYTF	TGTGCCAGCTCACCATCTGGTACAGGGGTAGGCTATGGCTACACCTTC	TRBD1	.	TRBV18	TRBJ1-2
CASSVVLAGLDNEQFF	TGTGCCAGTAGTGTCGTTCTAGCGGGGCTAGACAATGAGCAGTTCTTC	TRBD2	.	TRBV19	TRBJ2-1
CASSYEIGGRETQYF	TGTGCCAGCAGTTACGAAATCGGGGGGAGGGAGACCCAGTACTTC	TRBD2	few	TRBV6-2/TRBV6-3	TRBJ2-5
CASSLAPDYSNQPQHF	TGTGCCAGCAGCTTAGCGCCAGATTATAGCAATCAGCCCCAGCATTTT	.	.	TRBV7-2	TRBJ1-5
CASSPPGDLGEKLFF	TGTGCCAGCAGCCCCCCGGGGGACCTCGGCGAAAAACTGTTTTTT	.	.	TRBV7-9	TRBJ1-4
CASSPWTGVSYGYTF	TGTGCCAGTAGCCCGTGGACAGGGGTATCCTATGGCTACACCTTC	TRBD1	.	TRBV19	TRBJ1-2
CASSLNRPTETYEQYF	TGTGCCAGCAGCTTAAACCGACCGACAGAAACCTACGAGCAGTACTTC	.	.	TRBV7-2	TRBJ2-7
CAISESIGGETQYF	TGTGCCATCAGTGAGTCGATCGGGGGAGAGACCCAGTACTTC	.	.	TRBV10-3	TRBJ2-5
CAISDGQSSYEQYF	TGTGCCATCAGTGACGGACAGAGCTCCTACGAGCAGTACTTC	.	.	TRBV10-3	TRBJ2-7
CASSQDGVGGAEKLFF	TGTGCCAGCAGCCAAGACGGGGTGGGGGGAGCGGAGAAACTGTTTTTT	.	.	TRBV4-2	TRBJ1-4
CASSRLAGSGEQYF	TGCGCCAGCAGCCGGCTAGCGGGCTCTGGAGAGCAGTACTTC	TRBD2	.	TRBV4-3	TRBJ2-7
CASREGPAYEQYF	TGTGCCAGCAGGGAGGGCCCAGCGTACGAGCAGTACTTC	.	.	TRBV27	TRBJ2-7
CASSQGASLNTEAFF	TGTGCCAGCAGCCAAGGGGCCAGCCTGAACACTGAAGCTTTCTTT	.	.	TRBV3-1/TRBV3-2	TRBJ1-1
CASSYRGVGEKLFF	TGTGCCAGCAGTTACCGGGGGGTTGGAGAAAAACTGTTTTTT	.	.	TRBV6-5	TRBJ1-4
CASSPTSGGTTDTQYF	TGTGCCAGCAGTCCAACTAGCGGGGGGACCACAGATACGCAGTATTTT	TRBD2	.	TRBV27	TRBJ2-3
CASSPTESTEAFF	TGTGCCAGCTCGCCGACAGAGAGCACTGAAGCTTTCTTT	.	once	TRBV18	TRBJ1-1
CASSPTSGAYNEQFF	TGTGCCAGCAGCCCGACTAGCGGGGCTTACAATGAGCAGTTCTTC	TRBD2	.	TRBV7-9	TRBJ2-1
CACETGTGNTEAFF	TGTGCCTGCGAAACCGGGACAGGGAACACTGAAGCTTTCTTT	TRBD1	.	TRBV30	TRBJ1-1
CASSSQGRNTEAFF	TGTGCCAGCAGCTCACAGGGGCGGAACACTGAAGCTTTCTTT	TRBD1	once	TRBV7-6	TRBJ1-1
CATSDPTATYEQYF	TGTGCCACCAGTGACCCGACAGCCACCTACGAGCAGTACTTC	.	.	TRBV24-1	TRBJ2-7
CASGLGRTGTGGNGSPLHF	TGTGCTAGTGGTTTGGGACGTACCGGGACAGGGGGCAATGGGTCACCCCTCCACTTT	TRBD1	.	TRBV12-5	TRBJ1-6
CSASSGATNEKLFF	TGCAGTGCTAGTAGCGGGGCAACTAATGAAAAACTGTTTTTT	.	.	TRBV20-1	TRBJ1-4
CASSQGGTTNTGELFF	TGTGCCAGCAGCCAAGGGGGGACTACGAACACCGGGGAGCTGTTTTTT	TRBD2	.	TRBV4-2	TRBJ2-2